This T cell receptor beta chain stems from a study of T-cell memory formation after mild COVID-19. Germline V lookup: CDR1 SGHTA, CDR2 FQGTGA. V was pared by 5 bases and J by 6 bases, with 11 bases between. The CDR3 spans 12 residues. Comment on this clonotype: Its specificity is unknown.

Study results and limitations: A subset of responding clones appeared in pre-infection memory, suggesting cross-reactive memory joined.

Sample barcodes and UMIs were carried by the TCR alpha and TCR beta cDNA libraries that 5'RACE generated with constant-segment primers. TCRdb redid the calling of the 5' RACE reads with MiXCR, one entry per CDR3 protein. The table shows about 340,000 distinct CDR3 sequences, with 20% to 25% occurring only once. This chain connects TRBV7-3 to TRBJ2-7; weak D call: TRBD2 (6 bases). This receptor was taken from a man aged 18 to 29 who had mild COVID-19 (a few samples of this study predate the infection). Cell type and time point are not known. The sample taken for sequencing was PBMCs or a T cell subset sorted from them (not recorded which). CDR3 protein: CASSNREAEQYV. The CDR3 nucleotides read TGTGCCAGCAGCAATAGGGAGGCCGAGCAGTACGTC.